The 18 T cell receptor beta chains below were found in one sample sequenced in a study of identical twins. TCRdb itself ran the 5' RACE reads through MiXCR, one entry per CDR3 protein. This sample yields 250,000 to 300,000 distinct CDR3 sequences, of which about 8.5% are seen a single time; 3% belongs to the top ten. Separately, the same data were catalogued under a study of yellow fever vaccine responses in identical twins.

Specimen: CD8+ T cells sorted from blood. The receptors shown here come from a woman aged 18-29 years in good health.

This clonotype was observed a handful of times. This chain links TRBV2 with TRBJ2-7, with TRBD2 matching over 11 bases. Germline V gene sequence: CDR1 SNHLY, CDR2 FYNNEI. J was trimmed by 3 bases and V by 3 bases; bases with no gene match: 10. The CDR3 runs to 17 residues. The CDR3 here is CASSDQALAGALYEQYF. In nucleotides, the CDR3 is TGTGCCAGCAGTGACCAGGCACTAGCGGGAGCCCTCTACGAGCAGTACTTC.

This clonotype was picked up many times. The CDR3 loop reads CASSPSTGDNEQFF. The CDR3 DNA reads TGTGCCAGCAGCCCATCCACAGGGGACAATGAGCAGTTCTTC. The chain uses TRBV7-2 and TRBJ2-1, with 7 positions matching TRBD1. The germline gives CDR1 SGHTA, CDR2 FQGNSA. The ends lost 5 bases at V and 5 bases at J; junction bases unmatched: 6. The CDR3 runs to 14 residues.

This chain uses TRBV4-2 with TRBJ2-1; D may be TRBD1 (5 bases). V lost 7 bases and J lost 8, with 15 bases in between. The CDR3 consists of 13 residues. In germline, CDR1 is LGHNA, CDR2 YNFKEQ. The CDR3 nucleotides are TGTGCCAGCACCACAGGAGTAATCCATGAGCAGTTCTTC. Protein product: CASTTGVIHEQFF.

The chain recombines TRBV9 with TRBJ2-7, with 10 bases identical to TRBD2. The germline gives CDR1 SGDLS, CDR2 YYNGEE. Losses at the gene ends were 4 bases for V and 3 bases for J; bases not matched to a gene: 7. The CDR3 is 15 amino acids. CDR3 coding DNA: TGTGCCAGCAGCCCGAGCGGGGGGGCCTACTACGAGCAGTACTTC. Its protein product is CASSPSGGAYYEQYF.

This clonotype was observed a few times. This chain uses TRBV7-8 with TRBJ2-7; perhaps TRBD1 as D (6 bases). The germline V gene encodes CDR1 SGHVS and CDR2 FQNEAQ. This CDR3 region has 13 residues. V was clipped by 3 bases and J by 4 bases, with 10 bases between them. DNA for the CDR3: TGTGCCAGCAGCTTTGAACAGGGATACGAGCAGTACTTC. It is translated as CASSFEQGYEQYF.

This clonotype was counted a few times. The CDR3 spells CASSFSGWEGETQYF. The CDR3 nucleotides are TGTGCCAGCAGCTTTTCTGGGTGGGAAGGTGAGACCCAGTACTTC. The chain recombines TRBV7-2 with TRBJ2-5; D not resolved. Germline loops: CDR1 SGHTA, CDR2 FQGNSA. CDR3 length: 15 residues. Trimming took 3 bases from V and 5 from J, leaving 16 bases between them.

This clonotype showed up just a few times. The chain employs TRBV4-1 and TRBJ2-3; 9 bases line up with TRBD1. The V gene's germline CDR1 is MGHRA and CDR2 YSYEKL. This CDR3 has 16 amino acids. V was clipped by 0 bases and J by 6 bases; unmatched bases: 7. The chain's CDR3 is CASSQDNRGQRDTQYF. In DNA, the CDR3 is TGCGCCAGCAGCCAAGATAACAGGGGGCAAAGGGATACGCAGTATTTT.

The rearrangement uses TRBV15 and TRBJ2-1, with D tentatively TRBD1 (6 bases). Germline CDR1 is LNHNV and CDR2 is YYDKDF (reference sequence). Trimming pared 7 bases from V and 9 bases from J, leaving 16 bases between. The CDR3 has 13 amino acids. The DNA for the CDR3 is TGTGCCACCACCATTTCAGGGGTTTCTGAGCAGTTCTTC. It yields the protein CATTISGVSEQFF.

This chain joins TRBV7-6 and TRBJ2-7, with D possibly TRBD2 on 5 matching bases. CDR1 is SGHVS, CDR2 FNYEAQ, per germline. CDR3 length: 14 residues. V was shortened by 5 bases and J by 3 bases, with 14 bases between the two germline ends. The DNA of the CDR3 is TGTGCCAGCAGCCGGGGAGCTCTGAGCTACGAGCAGTACTTC. This codes for CASSRGALSYEQYF.

The genes are TRBV4-1 and TRBJ2-2; D gene ambiguous. V was shortened by 1 base and J by 0 bases, with 18 bases between the two germline ends. Per the germline V gene, CDR1 is MGHRA and CDR2 is YSYEKL. The CDR3 is made up of 19 amino acids. The CDR3 sequence is CASSQGRRGVSPNTGELFF. CDR3 bases: TGCGCCAGCAGCCAAGGACGGCGTGGGGTTTCCCCGAACACCGGGGAGCTGTTTTTT.

This clonotype was detected only a few times. The chain couples TRBV7-9 to TRBJ2-1; D possibly corresponds to TRBD1 (5 bases). The germline CDR1 and CDR2 sequences are SEHNR and FQNEAQ (reference sequence). Trimming left V 5 bases short and J 7 bases short, with 15 bases between. The CDR3 length is 14 residues. DNA for the CDR3: TGTGCCAGCAGCGAAGCAGGGTCCGGTAATGAGCAGTTCTTC. Protein: CASSEAGSGNEQFF.

V is TRBV14 and J is TRBJ2-1; the D gene is possibly TRBD2 (5 bases). The V end lost 3 bases, the J end lost 8 bases, and 26 bases lay between the germline ends. Germline loops: CDR1 SGHDN, CDR2 FVKESK. The CDR3 runs 18 residues. Here the CDR3 DNA reads TGTGCCAGCAGCCACCTACCTAAAGCGGAGCCGGGTTTTGATGAGCAGTTCTTC. This sequence encodes CASSHLPKAEPGFDEQFF.

The V gene is TRBV27, the J gene TRBJ2-2; unclear D gene. CDR1 MNHEY and CDR2 SMNVEV come from the germline V gene (reference sequence). Trimming removed 0 bases at V and 4 bases at J, with 12 bases between. The CDR3 covers 16 residues. The CDR3 is CASSLSVGITTGELFF. In DNA, the CDR3 is TGTGCCAGCAGTTTATCGGTCGGCATTACCACCGGGGAGCTGTTTTTT.

This clonotype was observed a few times. CDR3 in DNA: TGTGCCAGCAGTGAGACAGGGTCTGCCACAGATACGCAGTATTTT. Protein sequence: CASSETGSATDTQYF. The chain links TRBV25-1 to TRBJ2-3; 7 bases map to TRBD1. Trimming at V came to 3 bases and at J to 2 bases, leaving 5 bases not matched to a gene. From germline, CDR1 is MGHDK and CDR2 SYGVNS. The CDR3 runs 15 residues. Based on the CDR3 plus reference TRBV25-1 and TRBJ2-3, the full variable domain is EADIYQTPRYLVIGTGKKITLECSQTMGHDKMYWYQQDPGMELHLIHYSYGVNSTEKGDLSSESTVSRIRTEHFPLTLESARPSHTSQYLCASSETGSATDTQYFGPGTRLTVL.

This clonotype came up once. One end of the junction varies from germline; a read error may be responsible. This rearrangement joins TRBV11-2 to TRBJ2-3; D call uncertain. The CDR3 sequence is 10 residues long. CDR1 is SGHAT, CDR2 FQNNGV, per germline. In nucleotides, the CDR3 is TGTGCCATCCGGGTGGATACGAAGTATTTT. This encodes CAIRVDTKYF.

Ten or more counts support this clonotype. This chain uses TRBV10-3 with TRBJ2-7; TRBD2 is a possible D gene (6 bases). V lost 7 bases, J lost 2 bases, and 12 bases lay in between. Germline V lookup: CDR1 ENHRY, CDR2 SYGVKD. This CDR3 contains 13 residues. The CDR3, as DNA: TGTGCCATCAAGTATGGGGAGGCCTACGAGCAGTACTTC. Amino acids: CAIKYGEAYEQYF.

V is TRBV7-9 and J is TRBJ1-2; 7 nucleotides align to TRBD1. Per germline, CDR1 SEHNR and CDR2 FQNEAQ (reference sequence). The length of the CDR3 is 15 residues. J lost 8 bases, V lost 4 bases, and 13 bases had no gene match. CDR3 bases: TGTGCCAGCAGCTCGGGGGTGACAGGGTATAACGGCTACACCTTC. It is translated as CASSSGVTGYNGYTF.

The rearrangement uses TRBV29-1 and TRBJ2-5; 7 bases match TRBD2. Per germline, CDR1 SQVTM and CDR2 ANQGSEA. Trimming cost V 6 bases and J 0 bases; bases outside gene matches: 4. CDR3 length equals 13 residues. The CDR3, as DNA: TGCAGCGTCGTACTAGCGTACCAAGAGACCCAGTACTTC. This sequence encodes CSVVLAYQETQYF.